A selection of T cell receptor beta chains follows, all from one sample in a study of CD8 T cells in Susac syndrome. TCRdb fed the immunoSEQ multiplex PCR reads into MiXCR, producing one record per CDR3 protein. Found here are about 94,000 distinct CDR3 sequences, about 95% of them singletons; the top ten hold 0.3%. The sequenced material came from CD4+ T cells from PBMCs. All receptors derive from a human donor with Susac syndrome. Each CDR3 is given with its conserved first and last residue. A D gene is named only where the DNA matches it firmly. The size field is filled for only some rows; it gives once, few, many or a size class.

>.|TRBJ1-4|13|TRBV30|.
CAWSGGLDEKLFF
TGTGCCTGGAGTGGGGGTTTGGATGAAAAACTGTTTTTT
>.|TRBJ1-1|13|TRBV20-1|.
CSARGQMNTEAFF
TGCAGTGCTAGAGGTCAGATGAACACTGAAGCTTTCTTT
>.|TRBJ2-1|15|TRBV7-2|.
CASSLGVTSYNEQFF
TGTGCCAGCAGCTTAGGGGTGACCTCCTACAATGAGCAGTTCTTC
>.|TRBJ1-2|13|TRBV30|.
CAGTAGWGYGYTF
TGTGCCGGGACGGCAGGGTGGGGCTATGGCTACACCTTC
>.|TRBJ2-7|13|TRBV20-1|.
CSAREGSLFGQYF
TGCAGTGCTAGAGAGGGGTCTCTATTCGGGCAGTACTTC
>.|TRBJ1-5|15|TRBV3-1|few
CASSQGRGGNQPQHF
TGTGCCAGCAGCCAAGGCCGAGGGGGCAATCAGCCCCAGCATTTT
>.|TRBJ2-3|15|TRBV7-2|.
CASSSRGLNTDTQYF
TGTGCCAGCAGCTCTCGGGGGCTTAACACAGATACGCAGTATTTT
>TRBD1|TRBJ2-3|13|TRBV11-2|.
CASSSSTGQAQYF
TGTGCCAGCAGCTCCTCGACGGGACAGGCGCAGTATTTT
>.|TRBJ1-1|14|TRBV6-1|.
CASSECLENTEAFF
TGTGCCAGCAGTGAATGCCTCGAGAACACTGAAGCTTTCTTT
>.|TRBJ1-1|14|TRBV16|.
CASSRGTANTEAFF
TGTGCCAGCAGCCGGGGGACGGCGAACACTGAAGCTTTCTTT
>.|TRBJ1-1|13|TRBV30|.
CAWSSDMNTEAFF
TGTGCCTGGAGTTCAGATATGAACACTGAAGCTTTCTTT
>.|TRBJ2-5|13|TRBV20-1|.
CSARPDTQETQYF
TGCAGTGCTAGACCGGACACTCAAGAGACCCAGTACTTC
>.|TRBJ2-4|15|TRBV18|.
CASSPPGLAKNIQYF
TGTGCCAGCTCACCACCTGGGTTAGCCAAAAACATTCAGTACTTC
>.|TRBJ1-2|14|TRBV11-2|.
CASSLGTASYGYTF
TGTGCCAGCAGCTTAGGGACAGCGTCCTATGGCTACACCTTC
>.|TRBJ2-5|15|TRBV3-1|.
CASSQGPTLGETQYF
TGTGCCAGCAGCCAAGGTCCCACCCTTGGGGAGACCCAGTACTTC
>.|TRBJ2-1|11|TRBV29-1|.
CSVESGQEQFF
TGCAGCGTTGAGAGTGGGCAGGAGCAGTTCTTC
>.|TRBJ2-4|13|TRBV5-1|.
CARLRDWRNIQYF
TGCGCCAGACTCCGGGACTGGCGGAACATTCAGTACTTC
>TRBD1|TRBJ1-6|15|TRBV5-4|.
CASSFGTAQNSPLHF
TGTGCCAGCAGCTTCGGGACAGCTCAAAATTCACCCCTCCACTTT
>TRBD1|TRBJ2-2|17|TRBV20-1|.
CSALALGGGRDTGELFF
TGCAGTGCTCTGGCACTAGGGGGCGGAAGGGACACCGGGGAGCTGTTTTTT
>TRBD1|TRBJ1-2|15|TRBV3-1|.
CASSSGTAAGYGYTF
TGTGCCAGCAGCTCCGGGACAGCCGCAGGCTATGGCTACACCTTC
>.|TRBJ2-2|15|TRBV4-3|.
CASSQEALAVGELFF
TGCGCCAGCAGCCAAGAGGCGTTAGCCGTCGGGGAGCTGTTTTTT
>TRBD2|TRBJ2-2|16|TRBV20-1|.
CSARDLGWGGTGELFF
TGCAGTGCTAGAGATCTAGGGTGGGGGGGCACCGGGGAGCTGTTTTTT
>TRBD1|TRBJ2-5|13|TRBV29-1|.
CSEGQVPQETQYF
TGCAGCGAAGGACAGGTACCCCAAGAGACCCAGTACTTC
>.|TRBJ1-2|12|TRBV6-2/TRBV6-3|.
CASSYNGVGYTF
TGTGCCAGCAGTTACAACGGGGTCGGCTACACCTTC
>.|TRBJ2-2|14|TRBV9|.
CASSGAAEAGELFF
TGTGCCAGCAGCGGAGCGGCGGAGGCCGGGGAGCTGTTTTTT
>.|TRBJ2-2|14|TRBV30|.
CAWTFGGALRELFF
TGTGCCTGGACTTTTGGGGGGGCGCTGAGGGAGCTGTTTTTT
>.|TRBJ2-2|16|TRBV24-1|few
CATSDPDRWGTGELFF
TGTGCCACCAGTGATCCCGACCGATGGGGAACCGGGGAGCTGTTTTTT
>.|TRBJ1-1|15|TRBV4-1|.
CASSHGTLQATEAFF
TGCGCCAGCAGCCACGGTACTCTACAGGCGACTGAAGCTTTCTTT
>TRBD1|TRBJ1-1|13|TRBV20-1|.
CSARRQGFTEAFF
TGCAGTGCTAGGAGACAGGGGTTCACTGAAGCTTTCTTT
>.|TRBJ1-6|14|TRBV30|.
CAWSVQGRNSPLHF
TGTGCCTGGAGTGTACAGGGCAGAAATTCACCCCTCCACTTT
>TRBD1|TRBJ1-2|14|TRBV20-1|.
CSASPTGGIYGYTF
TGCAGTGCTAGTCCGACAGGGGGCATCTATGGCTACACCTTC
>.|TRBJ2-5|17|TRBV7-2|.
CASSARQTWLSQETQYF
TGTGCCAGCAGCGCCCGCCAAACCTGGCTATCCCAAGAGACCCAGTACTTC
>.|TRBJ1-2|11|TRBV10-3|.
CAISELDGYTF
TGTGCCATCAGTGAGCTGGATGGCTACACCTTC
>.|TRBJ2-1|11|TRBV7-9|.
CASSAQVTQFF
TGTGCCAGCAGCGCCCAGGTGACCCAGTTCTTC
>.|TRBJ2-3|16|TRBV6-2/TRBV6-3|once
CASSSQPGPARHTQYF
TGTGCCAGCAGTTCCCAACCGGGACCCGCACGACATACGCAGTATTTT
>TRBD1|TRBJ1-2|13|TRBV30|.
CAWDRGHDYGYTF
TGTGCCTGGGACAGGGGGCACGACTATGGCTACACCTTC
>.|TRBJ2-3|13|TRBV7-2|.
CASSRGPTDTQYF
TGTGCCAGCAGCCGGGGACCCACAGATACGCAGTATTTT
>.|TRBJ2-1|13|TRBV6-5|.
CASSFSVGNEQFF
TGTGCCAGCAGTTTCTCAGTGGGGAATGAGCAGTTCTTC
>.|TRBJ2-7|12|TRBV28|.
CASTTGGHEQYF
TGTGCCAGCACAACGGGGGGCCACGAGCAGTACTTC
>.|TRBJ2-1|11|TRBV24-1|.
CATSARDEQFF
TGTGCCACCAGTGCTCGCGATGAGCAGTTCTTC